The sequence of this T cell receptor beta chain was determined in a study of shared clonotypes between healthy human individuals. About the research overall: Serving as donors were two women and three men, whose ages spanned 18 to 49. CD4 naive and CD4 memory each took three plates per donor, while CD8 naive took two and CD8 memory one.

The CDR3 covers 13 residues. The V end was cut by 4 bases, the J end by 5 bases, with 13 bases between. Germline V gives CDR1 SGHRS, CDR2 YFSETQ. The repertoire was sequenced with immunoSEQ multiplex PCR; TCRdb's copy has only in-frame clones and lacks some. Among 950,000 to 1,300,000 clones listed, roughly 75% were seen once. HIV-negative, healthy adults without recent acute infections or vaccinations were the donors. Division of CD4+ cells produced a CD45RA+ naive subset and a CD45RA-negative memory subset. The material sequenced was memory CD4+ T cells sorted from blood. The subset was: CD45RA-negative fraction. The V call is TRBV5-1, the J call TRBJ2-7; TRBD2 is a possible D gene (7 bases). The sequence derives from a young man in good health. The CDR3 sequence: CASSPRGAHEQYF. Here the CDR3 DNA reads TGCGCCAGCAGCCCTCGGGGGGCTCACGAGCAGTACTTC. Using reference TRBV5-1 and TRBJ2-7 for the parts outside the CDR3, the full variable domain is KAGVTQTPRYLIKTRGQQVTLSCSPISGHRSVSWYQQTPGQGLQFLFEYFSETQRNKGNFPGRFSGRQFSNSRSEMNVSTLELGDSALYLCASSPRGAHEQYFGPGTRLTVT.